Listed below are T cell receptor beta chains from one sample, sequenced in a study of CD8 T cells in Susac syndrome. TCRdb re-derived calls from the immunoSEQ multiplex PCR reads in MiXCR, one entry per CDR3 protein. The table lists hundreds of thousands of distinct CDR3 sequences, about 95% of them singletons. Material: CD4+ T cells from PBMCs. These receptors came from a human donor with Susac syndrome. The CDR3 runs from the conserved cysteine through the conserved F or W. A D gene is named only where the DNA matches it firmly. Clone sizes are given selectively: once, few, many, or a class where the clone is expanded.

d_call: .
clone_size: .
cdr3_length: 16
v_call: TRBV25-1
j_call: TRBJ2-1
cdr3_aa: CASRTEPPGPYNEQFF
cdr3_nt: TGTGCCAGCAGGACGGAGCCGCCTGGGCCCTACAATGAGCAGTTCTTC

d_call: .
clone_size: once
cdr3_length: 12
v_call: TRBV7-9
j_call: TRBJ1-1
cdr3_aa: CASSLKDTEAFF
cdr3_nt: TGTGCCAGCAGCTTAAAGGATACTGAAGCTTTCTTT

d_call: .
clone_size: .
cdr3_length: 14
v_call: TRBV29-1
j_call: TRBJ1-1
cdr3_aa: CSVHRPGKDTEAFF
cdr3_nt: TGCAGCGTCCACCGACCCGGAAAGGACACTGAAGCTTTCTTT

d_call: .
clone_size: .
cdr3_length: 16
v_call: TRBV5-1
j_call: TRBJ1-2
cdr3_aa: CASSLSTGSANYGYTF
cdr3_nt: TGCGCCAGCAGCTTGAGTACAGGGTCGGCTAACTATGGCTACACCTTC

d_call: .
clone_size: .
cdr3_length: 13
v_call: TRBV6-5
j_call: TRBJ1-2
cdr3_aa: CASSYYRDYGYTF
cdr3_nt: TGTGCCAGCAGTTACTACAGGGACTATGGCTACACCTTC

d_call: .
clone_size: .
cdr3_length: 11
v_call: TRBV20-1
j_call: TRBJ2-3
cdr3_aa: CSAPGADTQYF
cdr3_nt: TGCAGTGCGCCGGGGGCAGATACGCAGTATTTT

d_call: .
clone_size: .
cdr3_length: 13
v_call: TRBV3-1
j_call: TRBJ1-4
cdr3_aa: CASSLLFNEKLFF
cdr3_nt: TGTGCCAGCAGCCTCCTCTTTAATGAAAAACTGTTTTTT

d_call: .
clone_size: .
cdr3_length: 14
v_call: TRBV12-3/TRBV12-4
j_call: TRBJ2-1
cdr3_aa: CASSRWEAHNEQFF
cdr3_nt: TGTGCCAGCAGTCGTTGGGAGGCCCACAATGAGCAGTTCTTC

d_call: .
clone_size: .
cdr3_length: 14
v_call: TRBV4-1
j_call: TRBJ1-5
cdr3_aa: CASSQAVVAQPQHF
cdr3_nt: TGCGCCAGCAGCCAAGCGGTGGTTGCTCAGCCCCAGCATTTT

d_call: TRBD2
clone_size: once
cdr3_length: 15
v_call: TRBV20-1
j_call: TRBJ2-4
cdr3_aa: CSASRGGTAKNIQYF
cdr3_nt: TGCAGTGCTAGTCGGGGAGGGACCGCCAAAAACATTCAGTACTTC

d_call: TRBD2
clone_size: .
cdr3_length: 13
v_call: TRBV30
j_call: TRBJ2-1
cdr3_aa: CAWSPTSVYEQFF
cdr3_nt: TGTGCCTGGAGTCCGACTAGCGTCTATGAGCAGTTCTTC

d_call: TRBD2
clone_size: .
cdr3_length: 14
v_call: TRBV24-1
j_call: TRBJ2-1
cdr3_aa: CATSDPAGDNEQFF
cdr3_nt: TGTGCCACCAGTGATCCAGCGGGGGACAATGAGCAGTTCTTC

d_call: TRBD2
clone_size: .
cdr3_length: 15
v_call: TRBV14
j_call: TRBJ2-2
cdr3_aa: CASSQVSGRTGELFF
cdr3_nt: TGTGCCAGCAGCCAAGTAAGCGGGAGGACCGGGGAGCTGTTTTTT

d_call: TRBD2
clone_size: .
cdr3_length: 16
v_call: TRBV28
j_call: TRBJ2-1
cdr3_aa: CASSLLTSGSNNEQFF
cdr3_nt: TGTGCCAGCAGTTTGTTGACTAGCGGGAGTAACAATGAGCAGTTCTTC

d_call: .
clone_size: .
cdr3_length: 15
v_call: TRBV20-1
j_call: TRBJ2-3
cdr3_aa: CSARVSRGGGDTQYF
cdr3_nt: TGCAGTGCTAGGGTTAGCCGTGGAGGCGGCGATACGCAGTATTTT

d_call: .
clone_size: .
cdr3_length: 16
v_call: TRBV9
j_call: TRBJ2-6
cdr3_aa: CASSVGLGSGANVLTF
cdr3_nt: TGTGCCAGCAGCGTAGGGTTGGGCTCTGGGGCCAACGTCCTGACTTTC

d_call: .
clone_size: few
cdr3_length: 12
v_call: TRBV19
j_call: TRBJ2-5
cdr3_aa: CASSSSEETQYF
cdr3_nt: TGTGCCAGTAGCTCTAGTGAAGAGACCCAGTACTTC

d_call: TRBD2
clone_size: .
cdr3_length: 15
v_call: TRBV12-3/TRBV12-4
j_call: TRBJ2-7
cdr3_aa: CASSPLPGGFYEQYF
cdr3_nt: TGTGCCAGCAGCCCCCTACCGGGAGGGTTCTACGAGCAGTACTTC

d_call: .
clone_size: .
cdr3_length: 12
v_call: TRBV29-1
j_call: TRBJ2-5
cdr3_aa: CSVTRTQETQYF
cdr3_nt: TGCAGCGTTACTCGGACCCAAGAGACCCAGTACTTC

d_call: .
clone_size: .
cdr3_length: 12
v_call: TRBV15
j_call: TRBJ2-5
cdr3_aa: CATSRPLETQYF
cdr3_nt: TGTGCCACCAGCAGACCCTTGGAGACCCAGTACTTC

d_call: .
clone_size: .
cdr3_length: 14
v_call: TRBV28
j_call: TRBJ2-7
cdr3_aa: CASSLWAGFNEQYF
cdr3_nt: TGTGCCAGCAGTTTGTGGGCGGGATTCAACGAGCAGTACTTC

d_call: .
clone_size: .
cdr3_length: 13
v_call: TRBV7-9
j_call: TRBJ1-2
cdr3_aa: CASSLEPQAASTF
cdr3_nt: TGTGCCAGCAGCTTAGAGCCCCAGGCCGCGAGCACCTTC

d_call: TRBD2
clone_size: .
cdr3_length: 15
v_call: TRBV30
j_call: TRBJ2-5
cdr3_aa: CAWSGPPAGGETQYF
cdr3_nt: TGTGCCTGGAGTGGACCCCCAGCGGGAGGGGAGACCCAGTACTTC

d_call: TRBD1
clone_size: .
cdr3_length: 15
v_call: TRBV7-9
j_call: TRBJ1-3
cdr3_aa: CASRDRDSSGNTIYF
cdr3_nt: TGTGCCAGCAGGGATCGGGACAGCTCTGGAAACACCATATATTTT

d_call: .
clone_size: .
cdr3_length: 13
v_call: TRBV10-3
j_call: TRBJ2-7
cdr3_aa: CAISAMEGAEQYF
cdr3_nt: TGTGCCATCAGTGCGATGGAGGGGGCGGAGCAGTACTTC

d_call: .
clone_size: .
cdr3_length: 14
v_call: TRBV27
j_call: TRBJ1-5
cdr3_aa: CASSFRNEMVPQHF
cdr3_nt: TGTGCCAGCAGTTTCCGGAACGAAATGGTGCCCCAGCATTTT

d_call: TRBD2
clone_size: .
cdr3_length: 14
v_call: TRBV9
j_call: TRBJ2-1
cdr3_aa: CASSGGGRYNEQFF
cdr3_nt: TGTGCCAGCAGCGGGGGCGGGAGGTACAATGAGCAGTTCTTC

d_call: TRBD2
clone_size: .
cdr3_length: 15
v_call: TRBV11-2
j_call: TRBJ2-5
cdr3_aa: CASSPAASGRETQYF
cdr3_nt: TGTGCCAGCAGCCCGGCTGCTAGCGGGAGGGAGACCCAGTACTTC

d_call: TRBD1
clone_size: .
cdr3_length: 13
v_call: TRBV25-1
j_call: TRBJ2-7
cdr3_aa: CASSEYPPTGVYF
cdr3_nt: TGTGCCAGCAGTGAATATCCCCCGACAGGGGTGTACTTC

d_call: TRBD2
clone_size: .
cdr3_length: 20
v_call: TRBV12-3/TRBV12-4
j_call: TRBJ2-4
cdr3_aa: CASSLRGLAGVLVAKNIQYF
cdr3_nt: TGTGCCAGCAGTTTGCGGGGACTAGCGGGAGTCTTGGTGGCCAAAAACATTCAGTACTTC

d_call: TRBD2
clone_size: .
cdr3_length: 16
v_call: TRBV29-1
j_call: TRBJ2-7
cdr3_aa: CSVSGLAGDRFDEQYF
cdr3_nt: TGCAGCGTCAGCGGACTAGCGGGAGATCGGTTTGACGAGCAGTACTTC

d_call: .
clone_size: .
cdr3_length: 14
v_call: TRBV5-4
j_call: TRBJ2-7
cdr3_aa: CASSFGTGLYEQYF
cdr3_nt: TGTGCCAGCAGCTTCGGGACTGGGCTCTACGAGCAGTACTTC

d_call: .
clone_size: .
cdr3_length: 13
v_call: TRBV3-1
j_call: TRBJ1-2
cdr3_aa: CASSQEKYYGYTF
cdr3_nt: TGTGCCAGCAGCCAGGAGAAATACTATGGCTACACCTTC

d_call: .
clone_size: .
cdr3_length: 13
v_call: TRBV11-2
j_call: TRBJ2-7
cdr3_aa: CASSLNGGAGQYF
cdr3_nt: TGTGCCAGCAGCTTAAATGGAGGGGCTGGGCAGTACTTC

d_call: TRBD1
clone_size: .
cdr3_length: 12
v_call: TRBV30
j_call: TRBJ1-1
cdr3_aa: CALAQGGTEAFF
cdr3_nt: TGTGCCTTGGCCCAGGGGGGCACTGAAGCTTTCTTT

d_call: .
clone_size: .
cdr3_length: 15
v_call: TRBV29-1
j_call: TRBJ2-2
cdr3_aa: CSVEEPRGGPGELFF
cdr3_nt: TGCAGCGTTGAAGAGCCCCGCGGAGGGCCCGGGGAGCTGTTTTTT

d_call: .
clone_size: .
cdr3_length: 10
v_call: TRBV19
j_call: TRBJ2-7
cdr3_aa: CARAFVEQYF
cdr3_nt: TGTGCCAGGGCATTTGTCGAGCAGTACTTC

d_call: .
clone_size: .
cdr3_length: 16
v_call: TRBV20-1
j_call: TRBJ1-1
cdr3_aa: CSASHGGASQYTEAFF
cdr3_nt: TGCAGTGCTAGTCACGGGGGCGCTTCCCAGTACACTGAAGCTTTCTTT

d_call: .
clone_size: .
cdr3_length: 13
v_call: TRBV30
j_call: TRBJ1-1
cdr3_aa: CACPRGVNTEAFF
cdr3_nt: TGTGCCTGCCCGAGGGGGGTAAACACTGAAGCTTTCTTT

d_call: TRBD2
clone_size: .
cdr3_length: 16
v_call: TRBV3-1
j_call: TRBJ2-5
cdr3_aa: CASSQGGGRASETQYF
cdr3_nt: TGTGCCAGCAGCCAAGGAGGCGGGAGGGCCTCGGAGACCCAGTACTTC

d_call: .
clone_size: .
cdr3_length: 12
v_call: TRBV20-1
j_call: TRBJ2-1
cdr3_aa: CSAETNHNEQFF
cdr3_nt: TGCAGTGCAGAGACTAACCACAATGAGCAGTTCTTC

d_call: .
clone_size: .
cdr3_length: 11
v_call: TRBV10-3
j_call: TRBJ2-7
cdr3_aa: CAIREVYEQYF
cdr3_nt: TGTGCCATCAGAGAAGTGTACGAGCAGTACTTC

d_call: .
clone_size: .
cdr3_length: 13
v_call: TRBV9
j_call: TRBJ1-1
cdr3_aa: CASSVGGYTEAFF
cdr3_nt: TGTGCCAGCAGCGTAGGGGGTTATACTGAAGCTTTCTTT

d_call: .
clone_size: .
cdr3_length: 14
v_call: TRBV20-1
j_call: TRBJ1-1
cdr3_aa: CSARETDLNTEAFF
cdr3_nt: TGCAGTGCTAGGGAGACAGACCTGAACACTGAAGCTTTCTTT

d_call: .
clone_size: .
cdr3_length: 12
v_call: TRBV29-1
j_call: TRBJ1-1
cdr3_aa: CSAMWGGTEAFF
cdr3_nt: TGCAGCGCTATGTGGGGGGGAACTGAAGCTTTCTTT

d_call: .
clone_size: .
cdr3_length: 12
v_call: TRBV3-1
j_call: TRBJ2-7
cdr3_aa: CASSQDLHEQYF
cdr3_nt: TGTGCCAGCAGCCAAGATCTCCACGAGCAGTACTTC